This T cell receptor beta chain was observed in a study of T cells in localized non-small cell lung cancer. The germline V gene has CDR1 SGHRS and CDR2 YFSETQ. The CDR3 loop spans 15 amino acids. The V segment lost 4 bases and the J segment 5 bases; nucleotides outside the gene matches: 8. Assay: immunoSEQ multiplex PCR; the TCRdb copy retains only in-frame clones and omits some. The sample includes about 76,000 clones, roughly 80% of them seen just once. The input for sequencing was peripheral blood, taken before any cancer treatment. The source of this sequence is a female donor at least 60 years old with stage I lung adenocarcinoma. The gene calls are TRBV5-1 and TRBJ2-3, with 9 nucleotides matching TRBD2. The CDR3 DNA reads TGCGCCAGCAGCGTAGTTAGCGGGGGTGGAGATACGCAGTATTTT. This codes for CASSVVSGGGDTQYF.